This TCR beta chain is from a study of neurological immune-mediated disorders. General study points: No CDR3 amino acid sequences recurred among expanded clones across subjects, suggesting private repertoires in all groups.

This clonotype appeared many times. Its cognate antigen is unknown. Germline values: CDR1 SGHVS, CDR2 FNYEAQ. J was trimmed by 5 bases and V by 5 bases; bases with no gene match: 7. This CDR3 region has 17 residues. From 15-18 subjects, each sequencing run yielded over 190 million TCR-beta sequences. TCRdb ran MiXCR on the 5' RACE reads and lists one entry per CDR3 protein. Of 18,000 or so distinct CDR3 sequences listed, 9.5% to 12% are singletons. Sequenced: CD8+ T cells from blood. This sequence was found in a woman aged 45-59 years in good health. This chain joins TRBV7-6 and TRBJ2-1, with TRBD2 matching 15 bases. The CDR3 coding sequence is TGTGCCAGCAGCCCGGGACTAGCGGGGGGAAACAACAATGAGCAGTTCTTC. Amino acid sequence: CASSPGLAGGNNNEQFF.